This record concerns one T cell receptor (beta chain) sequence. Its matching antigen is unknown. In the PCR, 60 Vbeta and 13 Jbeta primers were used. Repertoires were generated with immunoSEQ multiplex PCR, while TCRdb's copy carries only in-frame clones and drops some. The sample lists about 90,000 clones, around 69% occurring once. CDR1 is SNHLY and CDR2 is FYNNEI in the germline V gene. CDR3 length: 11 residues. The ends lost 8 bases at V and 8 bases at J; junction bases unmatched: 5. This sample is part of a study of cytomegalovirus exposure and HLA in healthy donors. Overall study: Inside one of the first data releases sat 80 million to 95 million unique TCRs taken from HLA-typed donors. The study, taken as a whole, reports: Later analysis showed most CMV-associated TCR beta chains appearing HLA-restricted. Sequencing depth across donors, presence/absence analyses assumed, was roughly uniform. Cytomegalovirus-associated TCR beta chains were listed, numbering 150 to 200.

The clonotype comes from a man aged 25-45 years in good health and CMV-seronegative. The chain uses TRBV2 and TRBJ1-2, with 7 bases lining up with TRBD1. Sequencing input: PBMCs. CDR3: CASDRAGGYTF. For the CDR3, the DNA is TGTGCCAGCGACAGGGCGGGCGGCTACACCTTC.